This entry concerns a single T cell receptor beta chain. The sample belongs to a study of blood T cell repertoires in COVID-19. Trimming took 7 bases from V and 3 from J; bases not matched to a gene: 8. The CDR3 runs to 14 residues. Germline assignment: CDR1 SQVTM and CDR2 ANQGSEA. This table comes from immunoSEQ multiplex PCR, and its TCRdb copy is limited to in-frame clones, with some not included. The repertoire includes 350,000 to 450,000 clones, roughly nine tenths of them detected once, and about 0.83% sits in the top ten. This clonotype originated in a woman in her forties who had been exposed to COVID-19. Specimen: PBMCs or T cells enriched from blood (not recorded which). The gene calls are TRBV29-1 and TRBJ1-1, with 10 nucleotides matching TRBD1. The CDR3 region has the DNA TGCAGCGCGGGAGGAGGACAGGGGGACACTGAAGCTTTCTTT. Protein sequence: CSAGGGQGDTEAFF.